This T cell receptor (beta chain) emerged from a study of blood T cell repertoires in COVID-19. The method was immunoSEQ multiplex PCR; TCRdb's version includes in-frame clones alone and lacks a portion of them. The profile shows roughly 190,000 clones, 85% to 90% of them singletons. This CDR3 is built from 13 residues. After removal of 2 bases from V and 11 bases from J, the junction contained 4 bases not matched to a gene. Germline loops: CDR1 MNHNS, CDR2 SASEGT. The chain uses TRBV6-1 and TRBJ1-4, with 8 bases aligning to TRBD1. The receptor was isolated from a man aged 35-49 years with active or convalescent COVID-19. The sample was peripheral blood. The CDR3: CASSEQGADKLFF. CDR3 DNA sequence: TGTGCCAGCAGTGAACAGGGGGCGGATAAACTGTTTTTT.